A selection of T cell receptor beta chains follows, all from one sample in a study of shared clonotypes between healthy human individuals. Generated by immunoSEQ multiplex PCR, the TCRdb table keeps only in-frame clones and is missing some. In the table there are about 2.1 million clones, 80% to 95% of which are singletons. The sequenced material came from naive CD8+ T cells from PBMCs. These receptors came from a man younger than 30 in good health. Some clones in this sample may be carry-over from other donors' samples. Each CDR3 is given with its conserved first and last residue.

length,J,V,CDR3
14,TRBJ1-4,TRBV6-5,CASSYGGEDEKLFF
13,TRBJ2-3,TRBV29-1,CNAGGGSTDTQYF
16,TRBJ1-3,TRBV28,CASSLQGAIVGNTIYF
18,TRBJ1-6,TRBV4-1,CASSPSFVRTGHNSPLHF
16,TRBJ2-4,TRBV7-9,CASSGGDKLAKNIQYF
16,TRBJ2-1,TRBV28,CASSSQGWSSYNEQFF
12,TRBJ2-7,TRBV7-9,CAGGITHYEQYF
13,TRBJ1-1,TRBV28,CASRYTRGDEAFF
13,TRBJ2-5,TRBV7-9,CASSSTLGETQYF
13,TRBJ2-5,TRBV29-1,CSVRDKPGETQYF
12,TRBJ2-7,TRBV7-9,CASSLGTAEQYF
13,TRBJ2-1,TRBV11-3,CASSPRAQREQFF
14,TRBJ2-1,TRBV29-1,CSVDSPSGYNEQFF
15,TRBJ1-1,TRBV5-1,CASSLVRSGTGEAFF
16,TRBJ2-7,TRBV11-2,CASSLWGFGTSYEQYF
15,TRBJ1-1,TRBV28,CASSSTGRGNTEAFF
14,TRBJ2-4,TRBV27,CASSLQGAKNIQYF
15,TRBJ2-1,TRBV5-6,CASSSPPSPLNEQFF
14,TRBJ2-7,TRBV4-1,CASSQDILSYEQYF
12,TRBJ2-2,TRBV28,CASSFGAGELFF
14,TRBJ1-2,TRBV6-5,CASSYSGDNYGYTF
13,TRBJ2-7,TRBV5-1,CASSMDSLGEQYF
13,TRBJ2-5,TRBV28,CASSPGFQETQYF
18,TRBJ2-1,TRBV10-3,CAISESSQTRGLYNEQFF
14,TRBJ1-3,TRBV6-6,CATRQVLSGNTIYF
15,TRBJ1-2,TRBV25-1,CASSEFGGSSYGYTF